A selection of T cell receptor beta chains follows, all from one sample in a study of T cell responses to AZD1222 COVID-19 vaccine. TCRdb keeps only in-frame clones here, not all; method: immunoSEQ multiplex PCR. Seen here are some 81,000 clones, 70% to 90% observed once, and the top ten hold more than 3%. Sequenced material: peripheral blood, taken 28 days after the second AZD1222 dose. The receptors here all came from an adult who received the AZD1222 COVID-19 vaccine. Each CDR3 is given with its conserved first and last residue. A D gene is named only where the DNA matches it firmly. Clone size is not always given. Where it is, it says once, few, many or a class for expanded clones.

V gene	J gene	D gene	clone size	CDR3 protein	CDR3 DNA
TRBV9	TRBJ2-1	TRBD2	-	CASSVGAGVNEQFF	TGTGCCAGCAGCGTTGGAGCGGGAGTGAATGAGCAGTTCTTC
TRBV19	TRBJ1-1	-	-	CASSSRPGMNTEAFF	TGTGCCAGTAGTAGCCGACCGGGGATGAACACTGAAGCTTTCTTT
TRBV28	TRBJ2-7	-	-	CASSLTVSYEQYF	TGTGCCAGCAGTTTAACTGTTTCCTACGAGCAGTACTTC
TRBV2	TRBJ1-2	-	-	CASSEGLNYGYTF	TGTGCCAGCAGTGAAGGGTTAAACTATGGCTACACCTTC
TRBV2	TRBJ1-6	-	-	CASRSEETSSYNSPLHF	TGTGCCAGCAGATCGGAGGAAACGAGCTCCTATAATTCACCCCTCCACTTT
TRBV7-3	TRBJ2-3	-	-	CASSLRGSSNNPDTQYF	TGTGCCAGCAGCTTACGGGGGTCTAGCAATAATCCAGATACGCAGTATTTT
TRBV20-1	TRBJ2-7	TRBD1	-	CSAEQGREQYF	TGCAGTGCTGAACAGGGGCGGGAGCAGTACTTC
TRBV6-5	TRBJ2-1	TRBD2	-	CASSALAGAYNEQFF	TGTGCCAGCAGCGCACTAGCGGGAGCCTACAATGAGCAGTTCTTC
TRBV19	TRBJ2-5	-	-	CASSIEGRGAETQYF	TGTGCCAGTAGTATAGAAGGACGGGGTGCCGAGACCCAGTACTTC
TRBV28	TRBJ1-1	-	-	CASSVPGGTEAFF	TGTGCCAGCAGTGTACCAGGAGGCACTGAAGCTTTCTTT
TRBV20-1	TRBJ1-1	-	-	CSARLGTEAFF	TGCAGTGCTAGATTGGGAACTGAAGCTTTCTTT
TRBV7-2	TRBJ1-5	TRBD1	-	CASSLAGGGVDQPQHF	TGTGCCAGCAGCTTAGCAGGGGGCGGGGTTGATCAGCCCCAGCATTTT
TRBV19	TRBJ2-3	-	-	CASSIGVTQYF	TGTGCCAGTAGTATAGGTGTAACGCAGTATTTT
TRBV19	TRBJ1-1	-	-	CASGGLWNTEAFF	TGTGCCAGTGGGGGGCTTTGGAACACTGAAGCTTTCTTT
TRBV19	TRBJ2-2	TRBD2	-	CASGGTRANTGELFF	TGTGCCAGTGGGGGGACTAGGGCGAACACCGGGGAGCTGTTTTTT
TRBV7-9	TRBJ1-4	TRBD1	-	CASSLTGENEKLFF	TGTGCCAGCAGCCTCACAGGGGAGAATGAAAAACTGTTTTTT
TRBV27	TRBJ1-4	-	-	CASSLSVGFRNEKLFF	TGTGCCAGCAGTTTATCGGTGGGGTTTCGTAATGAAAAACTGTTTTTT
TRBV18	TRBJ2-7	TRBD1	once	CASSPPGQALYEQYF	TGTGCCAGCTCACCACCGGGACAGGCGCTCTACGAGCAGTACTTC
TRBV5-1	TRBJ1-6	-	-	CASSSGRIPGDSPLHF	TGCGCCAGCAGCTCGGGCCGGATCCCGGGGGATTCACCCCTCCACTTT
TRBV9	TRBJ2-2	-	-	CASSVGTGELFF	TGTGCCAGCAGCGTAGGTACCGGGGAGCTGTTTTTT
TRBV28	TRBJ2-1	TRBD2	-	CASSPPQLAGGLMYNEQFF	TGTGCCAGCAGTCCTCCCCAACTAGCGGGAGGCCTAATGTACAATGAGCAGTTCTTC
TRBV5-6	TRBJ1-2	-	-	CASSYGLGGYTF	TGTGCCAGCAGCTATGGACTTGGTGGCTACACCTTC
TRBV6-5	TRBJ1-5	-	-	CASRGLGPYQPQHF	TGTGCCAGCAGGGGGCTAGGTCCCTATCAGCCCCAGCATTTT
TRBV29-1	TRBJ2-1	-	-	CSVDGNYNEQFF	TGCAGCGTTGATGGGAACTACAATGAGCAGTTCTTC
TRBV13	TRBJ2-7	TRBD1	once	CASSLGLQGAVEQYF	TGTGCCAGCAGCTTAGGCTTACAGGGGGCGGTAGAGCAGTACTTC
TRBV30	TRBJ1-5	-	-	CAWSVAIRNQPQHF	TGTGCCTGGAGTGTAGCCATTCGCAATCAGCCCCAGCATTTT
TRBV11-2	TRBJ2-7	-	-	CASSIGRHLSYEQYF	TGTGCCAGCAGCATAGGTCGACACCTCTCCTACGAGCAGTACTTC
TRBV9	TRBJ1-2	TRBD1	-	CASSVERDRGRANYGYTF	TGTGCCAGCAGCGTGGAAAGGGACAGGGGTCGAGCTAACTATGGCTACACCTTC
TRBV27	TRBJ2-7	TRBD2	-	CASSLSPERGEQYF	TGTGCCAGCAGTTTATCCCCTGAGCGGGGGGAGCAGTACTTC
TRBV6-5	TRBJ1-1	-	-	CASSPPGGGAFF	TGTGCCAGCAGTCCCCCCGGTGGTGGGGCTTTCTTT
TRBV24-1	TRBJ2-3	-	-	CATSGTFTDTQYF	TGTGCCACCAGCGGGACATTCACAGATACGCAGTATTTT
TRBV9	TRBJ1-6	TRBD1	-	CASSPKDRASYNSPLHF	TGTGCCAGCAGCCCCAAGGACAGGGCTTCCTATAATTCACCCCTCCACTTT
TRBV19	TRBJ1-1	-	-	CASSVYSGVNTEAFF	TGTGCCAGTAGTGTATACTCAGGGGTGAACACTGAAGCTTTCTTT
TRBV15	TRBJ2-2	TRBD1	-	CATRKLTGDTGELFF	TGTGCCACCAGAAAACTAACAGGGGACACCGGGGAGCTGTTTTTT
TRBV3-1/TRBV3-2	TRBJ1-1	-	-	CASSLAETMNTEAFF	TGTGCCAGCAGTCTGGCAGAAACTATGAACACTGAAGCTTTCTTT
TRBV28	TRBJ2-5	TRBD1	once	CASTGGQGVGETQYF	TGTGCCAGCACCGGAGGACAGGGAGTGGGGGAGACCCAGTACTTC
TRBV28	TRBJ1-2	-	once	CASSFSGDGNYGYTF	TGTGCCAGCAGTTTTAGCGGGGACGGGAACTATGGCTACACCTTC
TRBV27	TRBJ2-7	TRBD1	-	CASRRTGEGDEQYF	TGTGCCAGCAGGCGGACAGGGGAGGGAGACGAGCAGTACTTC
TRBV2	TRBJ1-5	TRBD1	-	CASRLPGQWIEAQHF	TGTGCCAGCAGACTCCCGGGACAGTGGATAGAGGCCCAGCATTTT
TRBV7-8	TRBJ2-7	-	-	CASSGLYEQYF	TGTGCCAGCAGCGGGCTCTACGAGCAGTACTTC
TRBV18	TRBJ1-6	TRBD1	-	CASSSRDRDSPLHF	TGTGCCAGCTCATCCCGGGACAGGGACTCACCCCTCCACTTT
TRBV6-5	TRBJ1-1	-	-	CASRASMNTEAFF	TGTGCCAGCAGGGCTAGTATGAACACTGAAGCTTTCTTT
TRBV30	TRBJ2-7	-	-	CAWNFFTSYEQYF	TGTGCCTGGAACTTCTTCACCTCCTACGAGCAGTACTTC
TRBV5-1	TRBJ2-1	-	-	CASSLELGGYNEQFF	TGCGCCAGCAGCTTGGAGCTTGGCGGCTACAATGAGCAGTTCTTC
TRBV6-2/TRBV6-3	TRBJ2-3	TRBD2	-	CASSYSLAGGNTDTQYF	TGTGCCAGCAGTTACTCACTAGCGGGAGGGAACACAGATACGCAGTATTTT
TRBV2	TRBJ2-2	-	-	CASKRQWTGELFF	TGTGCCAGCAAGCGCCAGTGGACCGGGGAGCTGTTTTTT
TRBV7-2	TRBJ2-1	TRBD2	once	CASSSPSTSGSYNEQFF	TGTGCCAGCAGCTCCCCTTCGACTAGCGGGAGCTACAATGAGCAGTTCTTC
TRBV5-1	TRBJ2-7	-	-	CASSLDRNLGEQYF	TGCGCCAGCAGCTTAGACAGGAACTTGGGCGAGCAGTACTTC
TRBV27	TRBJ2-7	-	few	CASSRTWPPYEQYF	TGTGCCAGCAGCCGTACGTGGCCACCCTACGAGCAGTACTTC
TRBV9	TRBJ1-6	-	few	CASSAAASYNSPLHF	TGTGCCAGCAGCGCCGCTGCTTCCTATAATTCACCCCTCCACTTT
TRBV11-3	TRBJ1-1	-	few	CASSLGGNTEAFF	TGTGCCAGCAGCTTAGGGGGTAACACTGAAGCTTTCTTT
TRBV5-4	TRBJ1-2	-	-	CASSSPGPELGYTF	TGTGCCAGCAGCTCGCCGGGTCCTGAATTAGGCTACACCTTC
TRBV9	TRBJ2-1	-	-	CASSNSPGTSSYNEQFF	TGTGCCAGCAGCAACTCCCCGGGGACCTCCTCCTACAATGAGCAGTTCTTC
TRBV28	TRBJ1-5	-	-	CASTQGTQPQHF	TGTGCCAGTACCCAGGGGACCCAGCCCCAGCATTTT
TRBV18	TRBJ1-1	-	-	CASCEYQVGAGSSTEAFF	TGTGCCAGCTGCGAGTACCAGGTGGGTGCTGGCTCGAGCACTGAAGCTTTCTTT